This section outlines one T cell receptor (beta chain) sequence together with its context. This record belongs to a study of blood T cell repertoires in COVID-19. On the study more broadly: PBMCs, B-cell-depleted T cells, or T cells were the source of the cDNA or gDNA that made up the material.

Germline V gene sequence: CDR1 LNHDA, CDR2 SQIVND (reference sequence). V was clipped by 10 bases and J by 8 bases; unmatched bases: 8. The CDR3 covers 12 residues. The assay was immunoSEQ multiplex PCR, and TCRdb's table has in-frame clones only and misses some. The table records roughly 120,000 clones, 86% of them present only once. This clonotype was obtained from a man aged 35 to 55 with acute or convalescent COVID-19. The sample was peripheral blood. This chain uses TRBV19 with TRBJ1-2; 9 bases are shared with TRBD1. This chain's CDR3 is CATKQGALGYTF. The CDR3 region has the DNA TGTGCCACAAAACAGGGGGCATTGGGCTACACCTTC.